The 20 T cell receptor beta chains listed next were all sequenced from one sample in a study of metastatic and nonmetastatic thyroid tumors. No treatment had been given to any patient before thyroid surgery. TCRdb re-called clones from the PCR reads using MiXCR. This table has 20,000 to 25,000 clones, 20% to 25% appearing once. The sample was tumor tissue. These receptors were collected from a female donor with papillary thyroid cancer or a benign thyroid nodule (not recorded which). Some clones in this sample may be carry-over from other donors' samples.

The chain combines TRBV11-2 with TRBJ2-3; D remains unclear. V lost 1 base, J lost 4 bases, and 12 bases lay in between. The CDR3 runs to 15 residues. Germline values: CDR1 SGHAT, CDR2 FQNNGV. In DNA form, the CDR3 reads TGTGCCAGCAGCTTAGTCGGCGTGATGGCAGATACGCAGTATTTT. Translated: CASSLVGVMADTQYF.

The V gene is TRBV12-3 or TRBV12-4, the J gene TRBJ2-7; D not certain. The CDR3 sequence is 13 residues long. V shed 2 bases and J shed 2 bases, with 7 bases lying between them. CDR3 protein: CASSLQVPYEQYF. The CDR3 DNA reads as TGTGCCAGCAGTTTACAGGTACCCTACGAGCAGTACTTC.

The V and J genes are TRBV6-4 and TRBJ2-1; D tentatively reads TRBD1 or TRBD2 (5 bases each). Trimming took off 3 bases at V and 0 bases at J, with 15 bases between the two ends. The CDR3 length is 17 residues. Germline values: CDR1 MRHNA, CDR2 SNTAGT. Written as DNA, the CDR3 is TGTGCCAGCAGTGAATCCTTCTGGGACGGCTCCTACAATGAGCAGTTCTTC. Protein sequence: CASSESFWDGSYNEQFF.

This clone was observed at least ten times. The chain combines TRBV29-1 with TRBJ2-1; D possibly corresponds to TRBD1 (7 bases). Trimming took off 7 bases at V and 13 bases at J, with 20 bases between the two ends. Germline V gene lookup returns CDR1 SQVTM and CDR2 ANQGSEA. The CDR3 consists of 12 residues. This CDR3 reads CSGQGQTSYQFF. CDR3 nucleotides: TGCAGCGGGCAGGGACAGACTAGTTATCAGTTCTTC.

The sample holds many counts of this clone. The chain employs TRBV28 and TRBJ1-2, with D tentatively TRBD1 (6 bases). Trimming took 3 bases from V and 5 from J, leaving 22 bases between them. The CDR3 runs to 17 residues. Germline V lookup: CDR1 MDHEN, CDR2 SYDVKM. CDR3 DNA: TGTGCCAGCAGTTTTCCCCCAGGGGCTCCTAGGGGGTATGGCTACACCTTC. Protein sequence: CASSFPPGAPRGYGYTF.

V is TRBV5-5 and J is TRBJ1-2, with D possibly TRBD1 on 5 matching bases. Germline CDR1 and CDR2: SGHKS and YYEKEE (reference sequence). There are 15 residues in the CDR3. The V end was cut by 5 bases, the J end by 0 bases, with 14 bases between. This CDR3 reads CASREGTDANYGYTF. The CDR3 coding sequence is TGTGCCAGCAGGGAAGGGACCGACGCTAACTATGGCTACACCTTC.

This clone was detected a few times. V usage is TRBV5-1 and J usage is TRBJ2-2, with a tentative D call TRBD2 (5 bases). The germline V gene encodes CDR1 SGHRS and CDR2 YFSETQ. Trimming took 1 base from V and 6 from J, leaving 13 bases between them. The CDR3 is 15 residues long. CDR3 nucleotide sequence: TGCGCCAGCAGCTTGCGGCAGCCCGGGGCCGGGGAGCTGTTTTTT. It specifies CASSLRQPGAGELFF.

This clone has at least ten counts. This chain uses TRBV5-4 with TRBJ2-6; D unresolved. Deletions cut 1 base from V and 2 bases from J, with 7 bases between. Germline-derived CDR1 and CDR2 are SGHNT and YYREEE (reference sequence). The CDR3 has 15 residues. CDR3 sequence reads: CASSLLGTGANVLTF. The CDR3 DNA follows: TGTGCCAGCAGCTTGTTAGGGACTGGGGCCAACGTCCTGACTTTC.

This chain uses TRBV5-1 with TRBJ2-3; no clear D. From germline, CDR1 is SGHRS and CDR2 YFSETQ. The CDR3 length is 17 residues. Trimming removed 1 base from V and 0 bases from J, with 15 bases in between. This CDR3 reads CASSLSVSRHSTDTQYF. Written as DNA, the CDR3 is TGCGCCAGCAGCTTGTCTGTTAGCAGGCATAGCACAGATACGCAGTATTTT.

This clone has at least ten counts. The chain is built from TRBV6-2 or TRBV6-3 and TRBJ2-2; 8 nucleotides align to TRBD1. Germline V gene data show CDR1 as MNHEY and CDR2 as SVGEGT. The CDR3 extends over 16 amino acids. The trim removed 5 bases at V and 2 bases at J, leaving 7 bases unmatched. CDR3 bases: TGTGCCAGCAGTCGGGGACAGGCTCGAAACACCGGGGAGCTGTTTTTT. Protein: CASSRGQARNTGELFF.

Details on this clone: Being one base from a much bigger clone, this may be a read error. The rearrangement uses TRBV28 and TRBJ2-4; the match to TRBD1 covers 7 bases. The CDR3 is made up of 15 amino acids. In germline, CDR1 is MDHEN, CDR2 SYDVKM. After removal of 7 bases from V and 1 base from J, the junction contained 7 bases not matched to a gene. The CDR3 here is CASNTGVFAKNIQYF. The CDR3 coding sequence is TGTGCCAGCAACACAGGGGTCTTCGCCAAAAACATTCAGTACTTC.

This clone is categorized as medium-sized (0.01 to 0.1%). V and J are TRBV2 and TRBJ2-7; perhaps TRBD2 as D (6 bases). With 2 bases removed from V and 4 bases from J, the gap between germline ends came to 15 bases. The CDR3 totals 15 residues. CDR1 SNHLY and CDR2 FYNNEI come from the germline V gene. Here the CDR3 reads CASSENSGPNYEQYF. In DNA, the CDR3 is TGTGCCAGCAGTGAAAATAGCGGCCCCAATTACGAGCAGTACTTC.

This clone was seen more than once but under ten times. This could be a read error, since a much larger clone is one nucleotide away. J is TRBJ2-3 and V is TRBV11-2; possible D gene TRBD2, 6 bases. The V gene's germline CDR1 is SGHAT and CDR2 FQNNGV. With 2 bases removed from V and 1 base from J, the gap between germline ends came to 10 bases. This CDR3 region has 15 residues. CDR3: CASSLYGGGTDTQYF. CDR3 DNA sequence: TGTGCCAGCAGCTTATACGGGGGAGGCACAGATACGCAGTATTTT.

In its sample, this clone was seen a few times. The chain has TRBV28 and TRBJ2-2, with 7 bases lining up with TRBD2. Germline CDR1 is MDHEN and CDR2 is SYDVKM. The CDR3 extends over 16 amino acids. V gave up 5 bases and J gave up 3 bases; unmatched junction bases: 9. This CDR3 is CASSDSIRGDTGELFF. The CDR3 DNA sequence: TGTGCCAGCAGTGACTCGATTCGGGGGGACACCGGGGAGCTGTTTTTT. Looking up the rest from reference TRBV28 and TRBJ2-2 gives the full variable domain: DVKVTQSSRYLVKRTGEKVFLECVQDMDHENMFWYRQDPGLGLRLIYFSYDVKMKEKGDIPEGYSVSREKKERFSLILESASTNQTSMYLCASSDSIRGDTGELFFGEGSRLTVL.

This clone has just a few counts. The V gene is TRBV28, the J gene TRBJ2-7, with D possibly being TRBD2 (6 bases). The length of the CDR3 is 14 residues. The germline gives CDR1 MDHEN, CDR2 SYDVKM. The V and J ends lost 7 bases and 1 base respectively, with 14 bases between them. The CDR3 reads CASTPGGRSYEQYF. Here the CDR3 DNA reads TGTGCCAGCACTCCTGGGGGGAGATCCTACGAGCAGTACTTC.

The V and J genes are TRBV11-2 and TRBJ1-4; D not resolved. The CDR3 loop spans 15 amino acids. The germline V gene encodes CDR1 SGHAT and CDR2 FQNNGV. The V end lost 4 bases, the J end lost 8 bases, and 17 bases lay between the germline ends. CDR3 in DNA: TGTGCCAGCAGCTCAACTCCAAACGAAGGGGAAAAACTGTTTTTT. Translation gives CASSSTPNEGEKLFF. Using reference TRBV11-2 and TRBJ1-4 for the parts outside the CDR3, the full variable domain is EAGVAQSPRYKIIEKRQSVAFWCNPISGHATLYWYQQILGQGPKLLIQFQNNGVVDDSQLPKDRFSAERLKGVDSTLKIQPAKLEDSAVYLCASSSTPNEGEKLFFGSGTQLSVL.

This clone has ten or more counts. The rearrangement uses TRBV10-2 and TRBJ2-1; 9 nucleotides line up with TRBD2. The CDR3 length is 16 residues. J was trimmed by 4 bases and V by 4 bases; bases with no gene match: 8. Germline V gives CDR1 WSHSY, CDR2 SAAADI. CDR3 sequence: CASSGSASGMYNEQFF. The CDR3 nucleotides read TGCGCCAGCAGTGGTTCTGCTAGCGGGATGTACAATGAGCAGTTCTTC.

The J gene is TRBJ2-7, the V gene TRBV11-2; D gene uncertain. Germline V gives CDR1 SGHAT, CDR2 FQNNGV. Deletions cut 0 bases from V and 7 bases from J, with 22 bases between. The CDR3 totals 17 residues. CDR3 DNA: TGTGCCAGCAGCTTAGATCCTGGCAGATTGGCACCCTTGGAGCAGTACTTC. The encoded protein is CASSLDPGRLAPLEQYF.

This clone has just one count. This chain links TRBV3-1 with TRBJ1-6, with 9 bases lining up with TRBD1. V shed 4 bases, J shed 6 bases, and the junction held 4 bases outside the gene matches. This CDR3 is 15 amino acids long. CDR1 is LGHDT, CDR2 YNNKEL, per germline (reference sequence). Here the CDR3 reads CASSLQGAPNSPLHF. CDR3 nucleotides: TGTGCCAGCAGCCTACAGGGGGCGCCTAATTCACCCCTCCACTTT. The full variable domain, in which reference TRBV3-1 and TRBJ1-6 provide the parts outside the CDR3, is DTAVSQTPKYLVTQMGNDKSIKCEQNLGHDTMYWYKQDSKKFLKIMFSYNNKELIINETVPNRFSPKSPDKAHLNLHINSLELGDSAVYFCASSLQGAPNSPLHFGNGTRLTVT.

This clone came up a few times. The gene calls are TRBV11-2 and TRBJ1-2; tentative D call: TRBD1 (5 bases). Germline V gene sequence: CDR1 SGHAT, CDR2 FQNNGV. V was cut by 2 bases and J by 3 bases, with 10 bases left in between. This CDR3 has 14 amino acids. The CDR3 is CASSLPGRDYGYTF. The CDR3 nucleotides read TGTGCCAGCAGCTTACCAGGGAGGGACTATGGCTACACCTTC.